A single sample gave rise to the 26 T cell receptor beta chains below, sequenced in a study of blood T cell repertoires in COVID-19. Method: immunoSEQ multiplex PCR; TCRdb's copy keeps in-frame clones and lacks some. The table lists about 130,000 clones, 81% of them singletons. What was sequenced was peripheral blood. These receptors all come from a man in his thirties or forties with COVID-19, enrolled during active disease.

V and J are TRBV6-5 and TRBJ2-3; 8 bases match TRBD2. Trimming cost V 6 bases and J 0 bases; bases outside gene matches: 5. Germline V gene sequence: CDR1 MNHEY, CDR2 SVGAGI. The CDR3 length is 15 residues. This CDR3 reads CASSERGPSTDTQYF. CDR3 in DNA: TGTGCCAGCAGCGAGCGGGGGCCGAGCACAGATACGCAGTATTTT.

The chain recombines TRBV30 with TRBJ2-2, with D possibly matching TRBD2 (6 bases). Trimming took off 3 bases at V and 2 bases at J, with 13 bases between the two ends. Germline-derived CDR1 and CDR2 are GTSNPN and SVGIG (reference sequence). This CDR3 has 15 residues. CDR3 sequence reads: CAWRLGGGNTGELFF. In nucleotides, the CDR3 is TGTGCCTGGAGATTGGGGGGTGGCAACACCGGGGAGCTGTTTTTT. Complete variable domain (other parts from reference TRBV30 and TRBJ2-2): SQTIHQWPATLVQPVGSPLSLECTVEGTSNPNLYWYRQAAGRGLQLLFYSVGIGQISSEVPQNLSASRPQDRQFILSSKKLLLSDSGFYLCAWRLGGGNTGELFFGEGSRLTVL.

V usage is TRBV7-2 and J usage is TRBJ2-1; 11 bases fit TRBD2. This CDR3 is 17 amino acids long. Trimming at V came to 2 bases and at J to 7 bases, leaving 10 bases not matched to a gene. Germline V CDR1 and CDR2: SGHTA, FQGNSA. Here the CDR3 reads CASSLNPGTSGRNEQFF. The CDR3 DNA reads as TGTGCCAGCAGCTTAAACCCCGGGACTAGCGGAAGAAATGAGCAGTTCTTC.

J is TRBJ2-5 and V is TRBV2; 8 bases match TRBD2. The V segment lost 1 base and the J segment 4 bases; nucleotides outside the gene matches: 5. Germline V gives CDR1 SNHLY, CDR2 FYNNEI. The CDR3 consists of 15 residues. CDR3 nucleotides: TGTGCCAGCAGTGAAGTCGGGGGGGGGCCAGAGACCCAGTACTTC. Protein sequence: CASSEVGGGPETQYF.

A few counts support this clone. The chain couples TRBV5-4 to TRBJ2-3; 12 positions match TRBD2. The germline gives CDR1 SGHNT, CDR2 YYREEE (reference sequence). The CDR3 runs 16 residues. The V and J ends lost 0 bases and 5 bases, in that order; junction bases with no gene match: 4. CDR3 in DNA: TGTGCCAGCAGCTTGGTGCAACTAGCGGGGGGAGATACGCAGTATTTT. It translates to CASSLVQLAGGDTQYF.

This clone was counted only a few times. The V call is TRBV5-8, the J call TRBJ1-5; D gene ambiguous. Trimming shortened V by 2 bases and J by 3 bases, and 12 bases separated the two germline ends. Germline V CDR1 and CDR2: SGHTS, YDEGEE. The CDR3 contains 15 residues. The CDR3 here is CASSFLSLNNQPQHF. The CDR3 coding sequence is TGTGCCAGCAGCTTCCTGTCCCTAAACAATCAGCCCCAGCATTTT.

There are a few counts of this clone. V usage is TRBV19 and J usage is TRBJ1-5, with 7 bases identical to TRBD1. V trimming: 3 bases; J trimming: 4 bases; junction bases outside the gene matches: 3. Germline V gives CDR1 LNHDA, CDR2 SQIVND (reference sequence). CDR3 length: 14 residues. The CDR3 DNA sequence: TGTGCCAGTAGTATCGGACAGGTGAATCAGCCCCAGCATTTT. This translates into CASSIGQVNQPQHF.

The rearrangement joins TRBV5-4 to TRBJ2-2, with D perhaps TRBD2 (5 bases). The CDR3 runs to 15 residues. Germline V CDR1 and CDR2: SGHNT, YYREEE (reference sequence). Trimming removed 0 bases from V and 5 bases from J, with 11 bases in between. The CDR3 region has the DNA TGTGCCAGCAGCTTGGATCGGGGTCGGACCGGGGAGCTGTTTTTT. It is translated as CASSLDRGRTGELFF.

The chain has TRBV10-3 and TRBJ2-4, with 8 bases that match TRBD2. Losses at the gene ends were 10 bases for V and 9 bases for J; bases not matched to a gene: 17. The length of the CDR3 is 15 residues. CDR1 and CDR2 (germline): ENHRY, SYGVKD. The CDR3 is CATTATSDSPSIQYF. The CDR3 coding sequence is TGTGCCACCACAGCGACTAGCGACTCTCCTAGCATTCAGTACTTC.

The J gene is TRBJ1-6, the V gene TRBV30; 7 bases are a match to TRBD1. Trimming took 1 base from V and 10 from J; bases not matched to a gene: 7. Germline V gene lookup returns CDR1 GTSNPN and CDR2 SVGIG (reference sequence). This CDR3 contains 14 residues. The CDR3, as DNA: TGTGCCTGGAGTGATACAGGGGAATACTCACCCCTCCACTTT. It is translated as CAWSDTGEYSPLHF.

The V gene is TRBV10-3, the J gene TRBJ1-2; D uncertain. Germline values: CDR1 ENHRY, CDR2 SYGVKD. With 8 bases removed from V and 6 bases from J, the gap between germline ends came to 28 bases. The CDR3 contains 17 residues. Here the CDR3 reads CAISSHFFSLPGDGYTF. CDR3 nucleotide sequence: TGTGCCATCTCTTCACACTTTTTTTCTTTGCCCGGGGATGGCTACACCTTC.

V gene TRBV19 combines with J gene TRBJ1-2; no definite D call. CDR3 length equals 15 residues. Germline values: CDR1 LNHDA, CDR2 SQIVND (reference sequence). V was pared by 2 bases and J by 3 bases, with 13 bases between. The CDR3 nucleotides read TGTGCCAGTAGTATATCGCCGGGTCCGGACTATGGCTACACCTTC. It translates to CASSISPGPDYGYTF.

The chain recombines TRBV6-6 with TRBJ2-7, with D tentatively TRBD2 (6 bases). Trimming stripped 2 bases from V and 5 bases from J, with 10 bases between. CDR3 length: 13 residues. Germline V gene data show CDR1 as MNHNY and CDR2 as SVGAGI (reference sequence). The CDR3, as DNA: TGTGCCAGCAGTTACCCTTCTAGCGACGAGCAGTACTTC. It is translated as CASSYPSSDEQYF.

This clone was counted a single time. The CDR3 loop reads CASSLGWTGGIGSGNTIYF. CDR3 nucleotides: TGTGCCAGCAGCTTAGGTTGGACAGGGGGAATAGGCTCTGGAAACACCATATATTTT. V gene TRBV7-2 combines with J gene TRBJ1-3; TRBD1 matches at 10 bases. V gave up 1 base and J gave up 0 bases; unmatched junction bases: 9. Germline assignment: CDR1 SGHTA and CDR2 FQGNSA. The CDR3 has 19 residues.

This sequence joins TRBV12-2 and TRBJ2-1; the table's D call TRBD2 went unverified against the DNA. TRBV12-2 is labeled a pseudogene. The CDR3 runs 15 residues. The CDR3 protein is CASRFGGPAYNEQFF. CDR3 DNA sequence: TGTGCAAGTCGCTTTGGCGGCCCTGCCTACAATGAGCAGTTCTTC.

V usage is TRBV10-3 and J usage is TRBJ2-7, with a weak D call TRBD2 (5 bases). CDR3 length: 13 residues. With 7 bases removed from V and 5 bases from J, the gap between germline ends came to 15 bases. Germline-derived CDR1 and CDR2 are ENHRY and SYGVKD. Here the CDR3 reads CAITPGKGHEQYF. DNA of the CDR3: TGTGCCATCACCCCCGGGAAGGGTCACGAGCAGTACTTC.

The gene calls are TRBV9 and TRBJ2-3, with 7 bases that match TRBD1. The V and J ends lost 3 bases and 0 bases, in that order; junction bases with no gene match: 7. CDR1 and CDR2 (germline): SGDLS, YYNGEE. There are 16 residues in the CDR3. The chain's CDR3 is CASSDDRETSTDTQYF. The DNA for the CDR3 is TGTGCCAGCAGCGATGACAGGGAGACTAGCACAGATACGCAGTATTTT.

This chain uses TRBV7-2 with TRBJ1-1; D is ambiguous. This CDR3 contains 14 residues. From germline, CDR1 is SGHTA and CDR2 FQGNSA. V lost 2 bases and J 2 bases, leaving 9 bases between the germline ends. The CDR3 here is CASSLRRGNTEAFF. The CDR3, as DNA: TGTGCCAGCAGCTTACGTCGGGGAAACACTGAAGCTTTCTTT.

The V gene is TRBV9, the J gene TRBJ1-2; tentatively, D is TRBD1 (6 bases). CDR1 is SGDLS, CDR2 YYNGEE, per germline. The CDR3 contains 16 residues. The V and J ends lost 4 bases and 0 bases respectively, with 16 bases between them. The CDR3 loop is CASSTEDSRTNYGYTF. For the CDR3, the DNA is TGTGCCAGCAGCACAGAGGACAGTAGGACTAACTATGGCTACACCTTC.

The V call is TRBV14, the J call TRBJ2-7; maybe TRBD2 (6 bases). The CDR3 extends over 13 amino acids. The germline V gene encodes CDR1 SGHDN and CDR2 FVKESK. The germline V and J ends were trimmed by 1 base and 7 bases, with 11 bases remaining between them. CDR3: CASSQGGAGEQYF. Here the CDR3 DNA reads TGTGCCAGCAGCCAAGGCGGCGCGGGGGAGCAGTACTTC.

This clone was found a few times. The chain carries TRBV11-3 and TRBJ1-1; no definite D call. The CDR3 runs to 14 residues. The germline V gene encodes CDR1 SGHNT and CDR2 YENEEA. The V and J ends lost 4 bases and 2 bases respectively, with 11 bases between them. CDR3 in amino acids: CASSSEAANTEAFF. In nucleotides, the CDR3 is TGTGCCAGCAGCTCGGAGGCAGCCAACACTGAAGCTTTCTTT.

The chain carries TRBV15 and TRBJ2-5; 9 bases are shared with TRBD1. Germline CDR1 LNHNV, CDR2 YYDKDF (reference sequence). CDR3 length: 15 amino acids. Trimming at V came to 3 bases and at J to 5 bases, leaving 7 bases not matched to a gene. The DNA of the CDR3 is TGTGCCACCAGCAGCTGGACAGGGGAGGACGAGACCCAGTACTTC. Translated: CATSSWTGEDETQYF. Supplemented by reference TRBV15 and TRBJ2-5, the full variable domain reads DAMVIQNPRYQVTQFGKPVTLSCSQTLNHNVMYWYQQKSSQAPKLLFHYYDKDFNNEADTPDNFQSRRPNTSFCFLDIRSPGLGDTAMYLCATSSWTGEDETQYFGPGTRLLVL.

The chain employs TRBV27 and TRBJ2-5, with 11 bases lining up with TRBD2. Trimming cost V 6 bases and J 1 base; bases outside gene matches: 4. Germline V lookup: CDR1 MNHEY, CDR2 SMNVEV (reference sequence). This CDR3 has 15 residues. CDR3 loop: CASSPGLAAQETQYF. The CDR3 bases are TGTGCCAGCAGCCCGGGACTAGCGGCCCAAGAGACCCAGTACTTC.

In its sample, this clone was seen many times. The gene calls are TRBV28 and TRBJ2-1; 12 nucleotides agree with TRBD2. V lost 5 bases, J lost 6 bases, and 14 bases stayed unmatched. The CDR3 is 18 amino acids. Germline V gives CDR1 MDHEN, CDR2 SYDVKM. The CDR3 spells CASSTRLAGAAAPNEQFF. CDR3 DNA: TGTGCCAGCAGTACTCGACTAGCGGGAGCGGCTGCCCCCAATGAGCAGTTCTTC. The complete variable domain, with remaining parts taken from reference TRBV28 and TRBJ2-1, reads DVKVTQSSRYLVKRTGEKVFLECVQDMDHENMFWYRQDPGLGLRLIYFSYDVKMKEKGDIPEGYSVSREKKERFSLILESASTNQTSMYLCASSTRLAGAAAPNEQFFGPGTRLTVL.

The chain has TRBV6-5 and TRBJ2-7; TRBD2 agrees at 11 bases. V gave up 4 bases and J gave up 1 base; unmatched junction bases: 6. This CDR3 has 16 residues. Per germline, CDR1 MNHEY and CDR2 SVGAGI. This CDR3 reads CASSSPTSGKSYEQYF. In DNA form, the CDR3 reads TGTGCCAGCAGTTCTCCGACTAGCGGGAAGTCCTACGAGCAGTACTTC.

The chain employs TRBV4-1 and TRBJ2-6, with a tentative D call TRBD1 (5 bases). This CDR3 has 15 residues. Trimming pared 5 bases from V and 1 base from J, leaving 9 bases between. Germline values: CDR1 MGHRA, CDR2 YSYEKL. CDR3 sequence reads: CASSSRDSGANVLTF. In nucleotides, the CDR3 is TGCGCCAGCAGCAGCAGGGATTCTGGGGCCAACGTCCTGACTTTC.